This TCR beta chain comes out of a study of shared clonotypes between healthy human individuals. Unsorted samples, those not sorted, used approximately 100 million PBMCs for genomic DNA. Every subset had its genomic DNA shared out evenly among several immunoSEQ plates. Ten immunoSEQ deep assay plates held the unsorted PBMC DNA. This table comes from immunoSEQ multiplex PCR, and its TCRdb copy is limited to in-frame clones, with some not included. The table has 500,000 to 650,000 clones, roughly four fifths seen once; the top ten hold 9.5% to 15%. Trimming at V came to 5 bases and at J to 4 bases, leaving 6 bases not matched to a gene. CDR3 size: 15 residues. Germline lookup yields CDR1 SGHRS and CDR2 YFSETQ.

Specimen: PBMCs. The source of this sequence is a woman aged 40 to 50 in good health. Some clones in this sample may be carry-over from other donors' samples. The chain links TRBV5-1 to TRBJ2-2; the match to TRBD1 covers 9 bases. In DNA form, the CDR3 reads TGCGCCAGCAGGACCGGGACAGGGCGCACCGGGGAGCTGTTTTTT. Translation gives CASRTGTGRTGELFF.